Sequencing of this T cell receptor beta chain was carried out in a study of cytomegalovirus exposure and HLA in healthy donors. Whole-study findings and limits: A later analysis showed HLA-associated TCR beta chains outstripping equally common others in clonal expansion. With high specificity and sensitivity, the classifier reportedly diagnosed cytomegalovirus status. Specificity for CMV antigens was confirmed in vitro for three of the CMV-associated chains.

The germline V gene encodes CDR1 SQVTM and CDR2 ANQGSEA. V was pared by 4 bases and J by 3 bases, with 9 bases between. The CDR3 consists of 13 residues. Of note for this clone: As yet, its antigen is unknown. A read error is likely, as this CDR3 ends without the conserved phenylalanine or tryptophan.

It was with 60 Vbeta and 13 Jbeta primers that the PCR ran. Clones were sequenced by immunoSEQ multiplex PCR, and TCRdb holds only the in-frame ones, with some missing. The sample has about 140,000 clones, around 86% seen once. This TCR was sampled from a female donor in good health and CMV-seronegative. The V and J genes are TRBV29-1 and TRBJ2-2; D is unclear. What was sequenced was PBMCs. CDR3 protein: CSVGKGYTGELFV. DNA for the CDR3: TGCAGCGTTGGGAAGGGTTACACCGGGGAGCTGTTTGTT.